This TCR beta chain derives from a study of blood T cell repertoires in COVID-19. Overall study: Both acute and convalescent COVID-19 samples were obtained from the United States, Italy and Spain. PBMCs, B-cell-depleted T cells, or T cells were the source of the cDNA or gDNA that made up the material.

Germline CDR1 is WSHSY and CDR2 is SAAADI. The CDR3 is 15 amino acids. The J segment lost 8 bases and the V segment lost 3 bases, leaving 10 bases of the junction unmatched. Study processing details: Estimated nucleated cell counts came from reference gene primer amplification. Generated by immunoSEQ multiplex PCR, the TCRdb table keeps only in-frame clones and is missing some. V and J calls and clone size are those listed in that table; D and trimming were worked out from the DNA. Of about 61,000 clones listed, 90% to 95% are singletons. The specimen was peripheral blood. The sequence came from a human donor in a cohort sampled during active COVID-19. The V call is TRBV10-2, the J call TRBJ2-1, with 7 nucleotides matching TRBD2. For the CDR3, the DNA is TGCGCCAGCAGTGATCCGGGACTACCAACCGATGAGCAGTTCTTC. Protein: CASSDPGLPTDEQFF.